The 19 T cell receptor beta chains below come from one sample, sequenced in a study of T and B cells in COVID-19 patients. Multiplex PCR with BIOMED2 TRB-A/B primer pools amplified TRB rearrangements. TCRdb reprocessed the multiplex PCR reads via MiXCR and lists one record per CDR3 protein. The sample has about 21,000 distinct CDR3 sequences, about 30% seen once; the top ten hold approximately 2%. Blood genomic DNA input for TRB amplification was roughly 230-550 ng. The source material was blood. These receptors all come from a human donor who had recovered from COVID-19.

The chain combines TRBV12-3 or TRBV12-4 with TRBJ1-5, with D unclear. This CDR3 has 14 amino acids. V was clipped by 10 bases and J by 3 bases, with 16 bases between them. This CDR3 is CATSRGNINQPQHF. DNA for the CDR3: TGTGCCACCTCACGGGGTAATATCAATCAGCCCCAGCATTTT.

In its sample, this clonotype was seen once. The chain recombines TRBV5-1 with TRBJ1-5, with a tentative D call TRBD1 (6 bases). Deletions cut 4 bases from V and 2 bases from J, with 16 bases between. Per germline, CDR1 SGHRS and CDR2 YFSETQ. The CDR3 extends over 16 amino acids. CDR3 protein: CASSQTTGAGNQPQHF. CDR3 DNA: TGCGCCAGCAGCCAAACCACGGGGGCGGGCAATCAGCCCCAGCATTTT.

The CDR3 region is CASFQGRTEAFF. The CDR3 nucleotides read TGTGCCAGCTTCCAGGGTCGAACTGAAGCTTTCTTT. The chain recombines TRBV7-9 with TRBJ1-1; tentative D call: TRBD1 (5 bases). This CDR3 is built from 12 residues. V was clipped by 8 bases and J by 5 bases, with 12 bases between them. Germline loops: CDR1 SEHNR, CDR2 FQNEAQ (reference sequence).

The chain is built from TRBV6-5 and TRBJ1-1; D ambiguous. The CDR3 extends over 13 amino acids. Germline lookup yields CDR1 MNHEY and CDR2 SVGAGI. With 5 bases removed from V and 0 bases from J, the gap between germline ends came to 7 bases. Here the CDR3 DNA reads TGTGCCAGCAGTGACATACTGAACACTGAAGCTTTCTTT. Translated: CASSDILNTEAFF.

This clonotype was seen ten or more times. The DNA for the CDR3 is TGTGCCAGCAGTGATGGGGGGAAGCGGTCAGATACGCAGTATTTT. It codes for CASSDGGKRSDTQYF. The chain recombines TRBV6-5 with TRBJ2-3; TRBD2 is a possible D gene (6 bases). CDR3 size: 15 residues. V was shortened by 5 bases and J by 4 bases, with 16 bases between the two germline ends. The germline V gene encodes CDR1 MNHEY and CDR2 SVGAGI.

V usage is TRBV2 and J usage is TRBJ1-4; D is unresolved. This CDR3 has 15 residues. The ends were cut back, 6 bases at V and 4 bases at J, with 15 bases in the middle. Looked up from germline, CDR1 is SNHLY and CDR2 is FYNNEI. The CDR3 loop reads CASSDTGIVNEKLFF. CDR3 bases: TGTGCCAGCAGCGACACCGGGATAGTTAATGAAAAACTGTTTTTT.

The V call is TRBV19, the J call TRBJ1-5, with D possibly TRBD1 on 6 matching bases. The germline CDR1 and CDR2 sequences are LNHDA and SQIVND (reference sequence). This CDR3 spans 14 amino acids. The V gene lost 7 bases and the J gene lost 2 bases, with 12 bases spanning the gap. The CDR3 protein is CASKQGGGNQPQHF. The CDR3 DNA follows: TGTGCCAGTAAACAGGGTGGGGGCAATCAGCCCCAGCATTTT.

The sample holds a few counts of this clonotype. This sequence joins TRBV10-1 and TRBJ2-5; D unclear. CDR1 and CDR2 (germline): WNHNN, SYGVQD (reference sequence). The CDR3 is 13 residues long. V shed 4 bases and J shed 1 base, with 7 bases lying between them. CDR3 sequence: CASSAYPQETQYF. The DNA for the CDR3 is TGCGCCAGCAGTGCGTACCCCCAAGAGACCCAGTACTTC.

This clonotype came up once. The rearrangement links TRBV5-1 to TRBJ2-5, with D possibly matching TRBD2 (6 bases). The CDR3 has 13 residues. Per germline, CDR1 SGHRS and CDR2 YFSETQ. The V end lost 4 bases, the J end lost 1 base, and 8 bases lay between the germline ends. CDR3 residues: CASSPGLQETQYF. Written as DNA, the CDR3 is TGCGCCAGCAGCCCGGGACTCCAAGAGACCCAGTACTTC.

This chain connects TRBV5-6 to TRBJ2-2; tentatively, D is TRBD2 (6 bases). Germline loops: CDR1 SGHDT, CDR2 YYEEEE. The CDR3 has 17 amino acids. V was clipped by 6 bases and J by 8 bases, with 26 bases between them. CDR3 nucleotides: TGTGCCAGCACCGAGGCGGGCGGGGTCCTATCACCGGGGGAGCTGTTTTTT. The encoded protein is CASTEAGGVLSPGELFF.

This clonotype has a handful of counts. The genes are TRBV6-1 and TRBJ2-5; D may correspond to TRBD1 or TRBD2 (6 bases each). The germline gives CDR1 MNHNS, CDR2 SASEGT. This CDR3 comprises 16 residues. The V end was cut by 2 bases, the J end by 1 base, with 14 bases between. The CDR3 coding sequence is TGTGCCAGCAGTGAAATGCGGGGACAATTCCAAGAGACCCAGTACTTC. Encoded protein: CASSEMRGQFQETQYF.

This clonotype has only a few counts. The genes are TRBV18 and TRBJ1-3, with 7 bases matching TRBD1. Trimming removed 5 bases from V and 1 base from J; junction bases left unmatched: 5. Per the germline V gene, CDR1 is KGHSH and CDR2 is LQKENI. This CDR3 contains 15 residues. CDR3 sequence reads: CASSSDRVSGNTIYF. The CDR3 coding sequence is TGTGCCAGCTCATCAGACAGGGTTTCTGGAAACACCATATATTTT.

This clonotype showed up many times. The rearrangement links TRBV18 to TRBJ2-3; weak D call: TRBD1 (5 bases). CDR3 size: 15 residues. Germline V gene sequence: CDR1 KGHSH, CDR2 LQKENI. V was pared by 4 bases and J by 1 base, with 12 bases between. CDR3 loop: CASSQQEGGTDTQYF. Here the CDR3 DNA reads TGTGCCAGCTCACAGCAGGAAGGGGGCACAGATACGCAGTATTTT.

The chain carries TRBV18 and TRBJ2-7, with D perhaps matching TRBD2 (6 bases). Per germline, CDR1 KGHSH and CDR2 LQKENI. The CDR3 totals 15 residues. With 3 bases removed from V and 2 bases from J, the gap between germline ends came to 14 bases. Written as DNA, the CDR3 is TGTGCCAGCTCACCCGGGACTTCTCCCCCCTACGAGCAGTACTTC. Its translation: CASSPGTSPPYEQYF. The complete variable domain, with remaining parts taken from reference TRBV18 and TRBJ2-7, reads NAGVMQNPRHLVRRRGQEARLRCSPMKGHSHVYWYRQLPEEGLKFMVYLQKENIIDESGMPKERFSAEFPKEGPSILRIQQVVRGDSAAYFCASSPGTSPPYEQYFGPGTRLTVT.

This clonotype was counted at least ten times. As DNA, the CDR3 is TGTGCCAGCAGCCCCGACGGGACAGGGTTCCCCGGGGAGCTGTTTTTT. Its protein is CASSPDGTGFPGELFF. The genes are TRBV5-5 and TRBJ2-2, with TRBD1 matching 9 bases. The V gene end was trimmed by 4 bases and the J gene end by 6 bases; junction bases not matched to a gene: 10. This CDR3 spans 16 amino acids. CDR1 and CDR2 (germline): SGHKS, YYEKEE (reference sequence).

This chain links TRBV18 with TRBJ2-7, with 9 bases fitting TRBD2. The germline gives CDR1 KGHSH, CDR2 LQKENI. The CDR3 is made up of 13 amino acids. The junction had 3 bases not matched to a gene; V was cut back by 6 bases and J by 3 bases. Written as DNA, the CDR3 is TGTGCCAGCTCGGGTAGCGGGGGCTACGAGCAGTACTTC. Translated: CASSGSGGYEQYF.

The chain carries TRBV6-6 and TRBJ2-7; D remains ambiguous. The CDR3 consists of 13 residues. V dropped 0 bases and J dropped 5 bases, with 8 bases sitting between them. CDR1 MNHNY and CDR2 SVGAGI come from the germline V gene (reference sequence). The CDR3 DNA reads TGTGCCAGCAGTTACTCGACCAGCGACGAGCAGTACTTC. As protein: CASSYSTSDEQYF.

The chain is built from TRBV18 and TRBJ2-5; 11 bases map to TRBD1. J gave up 5 bases and V 3 bases, and 11 bases lay outside the gene matches. Germline CDR1 is KGHSH and CDR2 is LQKENI. The CDR3 is made up of 17 amino acids. The CDR3 DNA reads as TGTGCCAGCTCACCGAACGGACAGGGGGCGAGGGTCGAGACCCAGTACTTC. This encodes CASSPNGQGARVETQYF.

This clonotype was counted only a few times. V usage is TRBV5-6 and J usage is TRBJ1-2; TRBD1 aligns across 9 bases. CDR1 and CDR2 from the germline V gene are SGHDT and YYEEEE. The CDR3 loop spans 16 amino acids. V gave up 4 bases and J gave up 5 bases; unmatched junction bases: 12. The CDR3 is CASSPSPGTGTYGYTF. DNA for the CDR3: TGTGCCAGCAGCCCTAGTCCCGGGACAGGGACTTATGGCTACACCTTC.